The 15 T cell receptor beta chains below all came from one sample that was sequenced in a study of T-cell reconstitution after alpha-beta-depleted transplantation in children. A TCRbeta library incorporating unique molecular identifiers was prepared. TCRdb reprocessed the PCR reads with MiXCR, giving one entry per CDR3 protein. The data contain 150,000 to 200,000 distinct CDR3 sequences, 8.5% to 14% of them seen just once; the ten biggest clones take up roughly 13%. The sample was PBMCs, taken before TCRalphabeta/CD19-depleted stem cell transplant. These receptors were collected from a boy aged 2 to 10 with acute myeloid leukemia, due to receive a stem cell transplant.

This clonotype has ten or more counts. The V call is TRBV7-9, the J call TRBJ2-1, with 14 bases aligning to TRBD2. CDR1 and CDR2 from the germline V gene are SEHNR and FQNEAQ (reference sequence). This CDR3 has 12 residues. V gave up 5 bases and J gave up 15 bases; unmatched junction bases: 3. The CDR3 nucleotides are TGTGCCAGCAGCCGAGGGACTAGCGGGGGGTTCTTC. Encoded protein: CASSRGTSGGFF.

This clonotype showed up many times. This rearrangement joins TRBV12-3 or TRBV12-4 to TRBJ2-1, with 9 positions matching TRBD2. The CDR3 spans 18 residues. J lost 9 bases, V lost 3 bases, and 18 bases had no gene match. The CDR3 DNA follows: TGTGCCAGCAGTTTTGTTTTAACGGTTAGCGGGAGATTCGGTGAGCAGTTCTTC. Protein sequence: CASSFVLTVSGRFGEQFF.

This clonotype was observed a few times. This sequence joins TRBV7-7 and TRBJ2-1; a possible D gene is TRBD1 (6 bases). The CDR3 totals 15 residues. Germline CDR1 is SSHAT and CDR2 is FNYEAQ (reference sequence). The V end was cut by 1 base, the J end by 9 bases, with 16 bases between. The CDR3 region is CASSLGSKQGSEQFF. CDR3 bases: TGTGCCAGCAGCTTAGGCTCCAAACAGGGTTCTGAGCAGTTCTTC.

This clonotype showed up many times. The V call is TRBV27, the J call TRBJ2-7; D not resolved. Germline values: CDR1 MNHEY, CDR2 SMNVEV (reference sequence). The CDR3 loop spans 11 amino acids. DNA for the CDR3: TGTGTGGTCTGCCTATCGCACGAGCAGTACGTC. This translates into CVVCLSHEQYV.

The V gene is TRBV19, the J gene TRBJ2-1; tentative D call: TRBD2 (5 bases). CDR1 and CDR2 (germline): LNHDA, SQIVND (reference sequence). V dropped 7 bases and J dropped 4 bases, with 20 bases sitting between them. There are 16 residues in the CDR3. The CDR3 is CASTPSLEVVYNEQFF. The DNA of the CDR3 is TGTGCCAGTACCCCCTCGTTGGAGGTGGTTTACAATGAGCAGTTCTTC.

In its sample, this clonotype was seen many times. This rearrangement joins TRBV7-3 to TRBJ2-1, with 9 bases matching TRBD2. The J segment lost 9 bases and the V segment lost 5 bases, leaving 17 bases of the junction unmatched. The length of the CDR3 is 17 residues. CDR1 and CDR2 from the germline V gene are SGHTA and FQGTGA. CDR3 nucleotides: TGTGCCAGCAGCCCTACCCATAGCGGGGGCCCCGGGGGTGAGCAGTTCTTC. Translated: CASSPTHSGGPGGEQFF.

At least ten counts were recorded for this clonotype. The CDR3 DNA sequence: TGCAGTGCTAGAGATTTCCCACAAAAGGAAGAGACCCAGTACTTC. It codes for CSARDFPQKEETQYF. The rearrangement uses TRBV20-1 and TRBJ2-5; D not certain. The V end was cut by 0 bases, the J end by 3 bases, with 14 bases between. CDR1 is DFQATT, CDR2 SNEGSKA, per germline (reference sequence). The CDR3 is made up of 15 amino acids.

At least ten counts were recorded for this clonotype. This chain connects TRBV5-1 to TRBJ1-2; TRBD1 is a possible D gene (6 bases). Looked up from germline, CDR1 is SGHRS and CDR2 is YFSETQ. The CDR3 covers 15 residues. The V end lost 1 base, the J end lost 3 bases, and 13 bases lay between the germline ends. For the CDR3, the DNA is TGCGCCAGCAGCTTGTTGCAGGGGTTGTACTATGGCTACACCTTC. This translates into CASSLLQGLYYGYTF.

This chain joins TRBV5-1 and TRBJ2-3, with TRBD2 matching 9 bases. The CDR3 is 18 residues long. Germline CDR1 SGHRS, CDR2 YFSETQ. The trim removed 4 bases at V and 2 bases at J, leaving 14 bases unmatched. The chain's CDR3 is CASSTGILERGVTDTQYF. CDR3 DNA: TGCGCCAGCAGCACCGGGATCCTTGAGCGGGGGGTCACAGATACGCAGTATTTT.

The table lists this clonotype with many counts. J is TRBJ2-1 and V is TRBV7-9; 8 nucleotides match TRBD2. The CDR3 consists of 16 residues. Looked up from germline, CDR1 is SEHNR and CDR2 is FQNEAQ (reference sequence). J gave up 2 bases and V 5 bases, and 8 bases lay outside the gene matches. CDR3 sequence reads: CASSPPGGEAYNEQFF. CDR3 nucleotides: TGTGCCAGCAGCCCCCCGGGGGGGGAGGCCTACAATGAGCAGTTCTTC.

The chain has TRBV27 and TRBJ2-3; no reliable D call. The V end was cut by 4 bases, the J end by 0 bases, with 8 bases between. The CDR3 runs 14 residues. The germline gives CDR1 MNHEY, CDR2 SMNVEV (reference sequence). CDR3 bases: TGTGCCAGCAGTTACCTTAGTAGCACAGATACGCAGTATTTT. The encoded protein is CASSYLSSTDTQYF.

The chain recombines TRBV12-3 or TRBV12-4 with TRBJ1-2, with 11 bases identical to TRBD1. This CDR3 comprises 14 residues. The ends lost 5 bases at V and 7 bases at J; junction bases unmatched: 6. Here the CDR3 DNA reads TGTGCCAGCAGTAAGGGACAGGGGGTCGCTGGCTACACCTTC. Translated, it gives CASSKGQGVAGYTF.

This clonotype was observed many times. The rearrangement joins TRBV7-2 to TRBJ2-5; 11 nucleotides match TRBD1. Germline loops: CDR1 SGHTA, CDR2 FQGNSA. The CDR3 sequence is 15 residues long. With V trimmed by 5 bases and J by 5 bases, 7 bases remained unmatched. The CDR3 DNA reads TGTGCCAGCAGCCCCCAGGACAGGGGGCTGGAGACCCAGTACTTC. It yields the protein CASSPQDRGLETQYF.

In its sample, this clonotype was seen many times. This chain uses TRBV29-1 with TRBJ2-3; unclear D gene. V was pared by 3 bases and J by 0 bases, with 7 bases between. The V gene's germline CDR1 is SQVTM and CDR2 ANQGSEA. The CDR3 has 13 residues. The CDR3 region is CSVDSRSTDTQYF. The DNA for the CDR3 is TGCAGCGTTGACTCCCGGAGCACAGATACGCAGTATTTT.

Many counts were recorded for this clonotype. The rearrangement joins TRBV29-1 to TRBJ2-4; TRBD1 aligns across 9 bases. In germline, CDR1 is SQVTM, CDR2 ANQGSEA. This CDR3 is 14 amino acids long. With V trimmed by 4 bases and J by 9 bases, 10 bases remained unmatched. Written as DNA, the CDR3 is TGCAGCGTTGGACAGGGGGGTCGGAGGGGCATTCAGTACTTC. It specifies CSVGQGGRRGIQYF.